This is a list of T cell receptor beta chains from one sample in a study of blood T cells in healthy people across ages. TCRdb re-called the 5' RACE reads through MiXCR, storing one row per CDR3 protein. The sample carries about 640,000 distinct CDR3 sequences, approximately 59% recorded once. The sample was blood. The receptor source for this set is a man aged 55 to 70 in good health. CDR3s include the opening cysteine and the closing phenylalanine or tryptophan. A D gene is named only where the DNA matches it firmly. Clone size is stated in some rows and not others, as once, few, many or a class when expanded.

v_gene	abundance	j_gene	d_gene	CDR3aa	CDR3nt
TRBV20-1	once	TRBJ2-3	NA	CSAGGPTTDTQYF	TGCAGTGCTGGGGGACCGACCACAGATACGCAGTATTTT
TRBV29-1	NA	TRBJ1-1	NA	CSVEESPGAGAEAFF	TGCAGCGTTGAAGAGTCCCCGGGGGCGGGGGCTGAAGCTTTCTTT
TRBV29-1	NA	TRBJ2-3	TRBD1	CSVAQTGASTDTQYF	TGCAGCGTTGCCCAGACAGGGGCTAGCACAGATACGCAGTATTTT
TRBV19	NA	TRBJ2-3	TRBD2	CASSRERGDSDTQYF	TGTGCCAGTAGTCGGGAGCGGGGGGATTCGGATACGCAGTATTTT
TRBV5-5	NA	TRBJ2-4	NA	CASSHEPEPSAKNIQYF	TGTGCCAGCAGCCATGAGCCGGAACCTTCAGCCAAAAACATTCAGTACTTC
TRBV3-1	NA	TRBJ2-5	TRBD2	CASSLGLADTQETQYF	TGTGCCAGCAGCCTCGGACTAGCGGACACCCAAGAGACCCAGTACTTC
TRBV7-2	many	TRBJ2-5	NA	CASSSYGLGTQYF	TGTGCCAGCAGCTCCTACGGCTTAGGGACCCAGTACTTC
TRBV24-1	NA	TRBJ2-1	TRBD2	CATSDSRGYNEQFF	TGTGCCACCAGTGATTCGCGGGGGTACAATGAGCAGTTCTTC
TRBV20-1	NA	TRBJ2-5	NA	CAGRRQETQYF	TGCGCCGGGCGGAGACAAGAGACCCAGTACTTC
TRBV28	NA	TRBJ1-6	TRBD1	CASSLFGRGNSPLHF	TGTGCCAGCAGTTTATTCGGCAGGGGGAATTCACCCCTCCACTTT
TRBV12-3/TRBV12-4	few	TRBJ2-3	NA	CASSPPSDTQYF	TGTGCCAGCAGCCCCCCCTCTGATACGCAGTATTTT
TRBV28	NA	TRBJ2-5	NA	CASSSSPGGKSRETQYF	TGTGCCAGCAGTTCATCCCCAGGGGGGAAAAGTAGAGAGACCCAGTACTTC
TRBV20-1	NA	TRBJ1-1	TRBD1	CSASTTYRGPRTEAFF	TGCAGTGCTAGCACAACTTACAGGGGGCCACGGACTGAAGCTTTCTTT
TRBV7-9	NA	TRBJ2-1	NA	CASSPRPTAYLYNEQFF	TGTGCCAGCAGCCCCCGCCCCACAGCGTATCTCTACAATGAGCAGTTCTTC
TRBV12-3/TRBV12-4	few	TRBJ2-5	NA	CASTWGAGVETQYF	TGTGCCAGCACCTGGGGGGCCGGGGTAGAGACCCAGTACTTC
TRBV7-2	NA	TRBJ2-2	NA	CASSLGLVTGELFF	TGTGCCAGCAGCTTAGGGCTAGTCACCGGGGAGCTGTTTTTT
TRBV24-1	NA	TRBJ2-1	NA	CATMQGTYNEQFF	TGTGCCACCATGCAGGGTACCTACAATGAGCAGTTCTTC
TRBV2	NA	TRBJ1-1	NA	CASTRSRGANTEAFF	TGTGCCAGCACCCGCTCTCGTGGGGCGAACACTGAAGCTTTCTTT
TRBV12-3/TRBV12-4	NA	TRBJ2-7	TRBD1	CASTRQGAYEQYF	TGTGCCAGCACCAGGCAGGGGGCCTACGAGCAGTACTTC
TRBV3-1	few	TRBJ1-1	TRBD1	CASRQTGGTEAFF	TGTGCCAGCAGACAAACAGGGGGCACTGAAGCTTTCTTT
TRBV7-8	NA	TRBJ1-1	NA	CASSLVGSWGTEAFF	TGTGCCAGCAGCTTAGTTGGCAGCTGGGGCACTGAAGCTTTCTTT
TRBV7-2	NA	TRBJ2-3	NA	CASASGGLPDTQYF	TGTGCCAGCGCCTCGGGGGGCCTTCCAGATACGCAGTATTTT
TRBV4-1	NA	TRBJ2-1	TRBD2	CASSRRTSGGADNEQFF	TGCGCCAGCAGCCGTAGAACTAGCGGGGGGGCTGACAATGAGCAGTTCTTC
TRBV10-3	NA	TRBJ2-1	NA	CAISAAGQNEQFF	TGTGCCATCAGTGCCGCAGGGCAGAATGAGCAGTTCTTC
TRBV5-1	NA	TRBJ2-5	TRBD2	CASSLTTSPVETQYF	TGCGCCAGCAGCTTAACGACTAGCCCGGTGGAGACCCAGTACTTC
TRBV29-1	NA	TRBJ2-1	TRBD1	CSVEKVWDRGGEQFF	TGCAGCGTTGAGAAGGTGTGGGACAGGGGTGGTGAGCAGTTCTTC
TRBV21-1	once	TRBJ2-7	NA	CASSKALLGTSGGFYEQYF	TGTGCCAGCAGCAAAGCGCTTTTAGGGACTAGCGGGGGCTTCTACGAGCAGTACTTC
TRBV11-2	NA	TRBJ2-7	TRBD2	CASSTFSGGAYEQYF	TGTGCCAGCAGCACCTTTAGCGGGGGGGCCTACGAGCAGTACTTC
TRBV20-1	NA	TRBJ1-2	NA	CSARTAYGYTF	TGCAGTGCAAGGACAGCTTATGGCTACACCTTC